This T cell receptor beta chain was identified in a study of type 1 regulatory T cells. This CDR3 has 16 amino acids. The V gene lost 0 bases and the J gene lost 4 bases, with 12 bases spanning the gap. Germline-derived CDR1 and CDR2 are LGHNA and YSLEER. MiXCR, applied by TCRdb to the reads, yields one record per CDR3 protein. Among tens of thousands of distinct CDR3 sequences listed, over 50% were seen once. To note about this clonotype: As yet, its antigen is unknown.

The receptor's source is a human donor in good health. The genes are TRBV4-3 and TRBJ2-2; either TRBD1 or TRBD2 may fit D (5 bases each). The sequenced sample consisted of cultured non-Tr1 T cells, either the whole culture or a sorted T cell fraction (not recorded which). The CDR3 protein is CASSQDRGRSTGELFF. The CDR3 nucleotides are TGCGCCAGCAGCCAAGATCGGGGCAGGAGCACCGGGGAGCTGTTTTTT.